The source of this T cell receptor (beta chain) is a study of blood T cell repertoires in COVID-19. Study at large: Researchers got acute and convalescent COVID-19 samples from the United States, Italy and Spain. In each case, the material was cDNA or gDNA derived from T cells, B-cell-depleted T cells, or PBMCs.

Germline V gives CDR1 SQVTM, CDR2 ANQGSEA. The CDR3 sequence is 12 residues long. The germline V and J ends were trimmed by 3 bases and 4 bases, with 9 bases remaining between them. Original data processing: Amplification of reference gene primers provided the estimated nucleated cell counts. The method was immunoSEQ multiplex PCR; TCRdb's version includes in-frame clones alone and lacks a portion of them. The DNA was the basis for D and trimming; V, J and clone size are from that table. The sample holds about 74,000 clones, about 90% seen once. The V gene is TRBV29-1, the J gene TRBJ1-1; possible D gene TRBD1, 5 bases. The TCR comes from a woman aged 50 to 60 in a cohort sampled during active COVID-19. What was sequenced was peripheral blood. CDR3 in amino acids: CSVEGGFTEAFF. As DNA, the CDR3 is TGCAGCGTTGAGGGGGGGTTCACTGAAGCTTTCTTT. Combining the CDR3 with reference TRBV29-1 and TRBJ1-1 gives the whole variable domain SAVISQKPSRDICQRGTSLTIQCQVDSQVTMMFWYRQQPGQSLTLIATANQGSEATYESGFVIDKFPISRPNLTFSTLTVSNMSPEDSSIYLCSVEGGFTEAFFGQGTRLTVV.